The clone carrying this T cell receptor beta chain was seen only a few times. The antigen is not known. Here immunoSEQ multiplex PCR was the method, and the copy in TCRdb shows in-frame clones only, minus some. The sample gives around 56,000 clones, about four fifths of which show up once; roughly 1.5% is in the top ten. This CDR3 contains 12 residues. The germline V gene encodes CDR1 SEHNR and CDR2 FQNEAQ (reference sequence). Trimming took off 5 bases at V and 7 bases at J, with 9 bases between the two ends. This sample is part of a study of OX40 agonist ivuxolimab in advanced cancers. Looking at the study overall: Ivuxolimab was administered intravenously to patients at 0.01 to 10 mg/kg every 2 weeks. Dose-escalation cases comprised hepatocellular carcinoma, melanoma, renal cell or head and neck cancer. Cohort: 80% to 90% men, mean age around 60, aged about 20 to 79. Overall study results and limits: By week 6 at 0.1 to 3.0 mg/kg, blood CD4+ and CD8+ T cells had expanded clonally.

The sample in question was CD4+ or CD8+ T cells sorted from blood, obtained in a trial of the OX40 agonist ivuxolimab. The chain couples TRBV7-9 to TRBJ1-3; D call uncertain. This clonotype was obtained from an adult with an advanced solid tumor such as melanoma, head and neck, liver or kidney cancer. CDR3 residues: CASSHNPNTIYF. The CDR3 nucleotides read TGTGCCAGCAGCCATAATCCTAACACCATATATTTT.